These 11 T cell receptor beta chains originate from one sample sequenced in a study of cytomegalovirus exposure and HLA in healthy donors. The table came from immunoSEQ multiplex PCR; TCRdb's copy has only in-frame clones and leaves some out. Altogether 150,000 or so clones are present, 89% being singletons, with the ten largest covering 8% to 9.5%. The source material was PBMCs. Every receptor here comes from a young woman in good health and CMV-seropositive.

CDR3 DNA: TGTGCCAGCAGCCCTGCCCCCGAGTACGAGCAGTACTTC. Its translation is CASSPAPEYEQYF. This chain links TRBV7-7 with TRBJ2-7, with no clear D. Germline CDR1 reads SSHAT; CDR2 reads FNYEAQ (reference sequence). CDR3 length equals 13 residues. The V gene lost 5 bases and the J gene lost 4 bases, with 12 bases spanning the gap.

This sequence joins TRBV6-6 and TRBJ1-5, with TRBD1 matching 7 bases. The CDR3 loop spans 15 amino acids. CDR1 and CDR2 from the germline V gene are MNHNY and SVGAGI (reference sequence). Losses at the gene ends were 6 bases for V and 6 bases for J; bases not matched to a gene: 11. Here the CDR3 reads CASSTGTVGFQPQHF. As DNA, the CDR3 is TGTGCCAGCAGCACCGGGACAGTGGGTTTTCAGCCCCAGCATTTT.

V gene TRBV9 combines with J gene TRBJ2-3; D might be TRBD2 (6 bases). This CDR3 is built from 13 residues. In germline, CDR1 is SGDLS, CDR2 YYNGEE. With 2 bases removed from V and 8 bases from J, the gap between germline ends came to 12 bases. As DNA, the CDR3 is TGTGCCAGCAGCGTCGGGGGAGAGGGTACGCAGTATTTT. Its translation: CASSVGGEGTQYF.

This rearrangement joins TRBV5-5 to TRBJ1-1, with TRBD1 identical over 7 bases. The CDR3 covers 15 residues. After removal of 2 bases from V and 1 base from J, the junction contained 5 bases not matched to a gene. The germline CDR1 and CDR2 sequences are SGHKS and YYEKEE (reference sequence). CDR3 DNA: TGTGCCAGCAGCTTAGTCGGACAGGCGAACACTGAAGCTTTCTTT. Residues: CASSLVGQANTEAFF.

The chain couples TRBV4-3 to TRBJ1-2, with D perhaps TRBD1 (5 bases). Germline V gene sequence: CDR1 LGHNA, CDR2 YSLEER. V dropped 0 bases and J dropped 4 bases, with 9 bases sitting between them. The CDR3 totals 14 residues. CDR3 region: CASSQDRDRYGYTF. CDR3 bases: TGCGCCAGCAGCCAAGACAGGGATCGCTATGGCTACACCTTC.

The rearrangement joins TRBV11-2 to TRBJ1-1; TRBD1 agrees at 8 bases. V lost 3 bases and J lost 4; bases outside the gene matches: 1. CDR3 length equals 13 residues. Per the germline V gene, CDR1 is SGHAT and CDR2 is FQNNGV. The CDR3 protein is CASSFDRGTEAFF. In DNA form, the CDR3 reads TGTGCCAGCAGCTTTGACAGGGGCACTGAAGCTTTCTTT.

The genes are TRBV5-6 and TRBJ2-7, with 8 bases that match TRBD2. Germline lookup yields CDR1 SGHDT and CDR2 YYEEEE. Losses at the gene ends were 4 bases for V and 7 bases for J; bases not matched to a gene: 13. The length of the CDR3 is 15 residues. CDR3 sequence (DNA): TGTGCCAGCAGCCTTGAGGGCGGGGGGCCGTGGGAGCAGTACTTC. Its protein product is CASSLEGGGPWEQYF.

CDR3 sequence: CASSRERGGLGELFF. CDR3 coding DNA: TGTGCCAGCAGTCGGGAGCGGGGAGGTTTAGGGGAGCTGTTTTTT. This chain uses TRBV7-9 with TRBJ2-2; 7 bases match TRBD2. The CDR3 spans 15 residues. J lost 8 bases, V lost 6 bases, and 12 bases had no gene match. The germline V gene encodes CDR1 SEHNR and CDR2 FQNEAQ (reference sequence).

This sequence joins TRBV2 and TRBJ2-7; D perhaps matches TRBD1 (5 bases). V dropped 11 bases and J dropped 7 bases, with 21 bases sitting between them. The length of the CDR3 is 13 residues. CDR1 SNHLY and CDR2 FYNNEI come from the germline V gene. This CDR3 is CASSGQGLREQYF. CDR3 DNA: TGTGCCTCCTCAGGGCAGGGTCTAAGGGAGCAGTACTTC.

The chain has TRBV27 and TRBJ1-2, with TRBD1 identical over 7 bases. This CDR3 is built from 14 residues. Germline V gene data show CDR1 as MNHEY and CDR2 as SMNVEV (reference sequence). V trimming: 3 bases; J trimming: 6 bases; junction bases outside the gene matches: 7. The CDR3 protein is CASSFTGVAHGYTF. DNA for the CDR3: TGTGCCAGCAGTTTTACAGGGGTTGCTCATGGCTACACCTTC.

This chain links TRBV30 with TRBJ1-1; tentatively, D is TRBD1 (5 bases). The CDR3 extends over 15 amino acids. With 3 bases removed from V and 1 base from J, the gap between germline ends came to 15 bases. CDR1 is GTSNPN, CDR2 SVGIG, per germline (reference sequence). The CDR3 spells CAWRGQGSGNTEAFF. CDR3 nucleotides: TGTGCCTGGAGGGGGCAGGGCTCGGGGAACACTGAAGCTTTCTTT.